A selection of T cell receptor beta chains follows, all from one sample in a study of T-cell memory formation after mild COVID-19. TCRdb reanalysed the 5' RACE reads using MiXCR and keeps one entry per CDR3 protein. The data show around 320,000 distinct CDR3 sequences, 15% to 20% seen once. The sample taken for sequencing was PBMCs or a T cell subset sorted from them (not recorded which). These receptors all stem from a man younger than 35 who had mild COVID-19 (a few samples of this study predate the infection). Cell type and time point are not known. Both conserved end residues are part of each CDR3. The D gene is left open where the match is weak. Some rows mark clone size as missing; the rest say once, few, many or name a class of expanded clone.

.	TRBV6-5	few	14	TRBJ1-2	TGTGCCAGCACAACTTCCCGGGCCATCTATGGCTACACCTTC	CASTTSRAIYGYTF
.	TRBV20-1	.	13	TRBJ1-1	TGCAGTGCTAGAGCGCAGGGTGACACTGAAGCTTTCTTT	CSARAQGDTEAFF
.	TRBV20-1	few	13	TRBJ2-3	TGCAGTGCTAGAGGGGAAGGCACAGATACGCAGTATTTT	CSARGEGTDTQYF
.	TRBV9	few	13	TRBJ2-5	TGTGCCAGCAGTGTCAGGGGTGGGGAGACCCAGTACTTC	CASSVRGGETQYF
.	TRBV24-1	.	15	TRBJ1-5	TGTGCCACCAGTGATAAGGGGTATAGCAATCAGCCCCAGCATTTT	CATSDKGYSNQPQHF
.	TRBV6-2/TRBV6-3	few	13	TRBJ1-1	TGTGCCAGCCTGCGATGGCCAAACACTGAAGCTTTCTTT	CASLRWPNTEAFF
.	TRBV5-6	few	13	TRBJ2-1	TGTGCCAGCAGCTCGAGGGGGAACAATGAGCAGTTCTTC	CASSSRGNNEQFF
TRBD2	TRBV15	.	14	TRBJ2-5	TGTGCCACCAGCAGAGGACTAGCGGGAAAGACCCAGTACTTC	CATSRGLAGKTQYF
TRBD1	TRBV6-5	few	13	TRBJ1-2	TGTGCCAGCAGCTACACAGGGGGCGATGGCTACACCTTC	CASSYTGGDGYTF
TRBD1	TRBV4-3	.	14	TRBJ1-2	TGCGCCAGCAGCCGAGGGACAGCCAACTATGGCTACACCTTC	CASSRGTANYGYTF
.	TRBV19	.	14	TRBJ1-5	TGTGCCACCCGGACAGAGGGGAGCAATCAGCCCCAGCATTTT	CATRTEGSNQPQHF
.	TRBV9	few	15	TRBJ1-2	TGTGCCAGCAGCGTAGAGGACATAGGCCTTTATGGCTACACCTTC	CASSVEDIGLYGYTF
TRBD1	TRBV12-3/TRBV12-4	many	14	TRBJ2-5	TGTGCCAGCAGGGAACAGGGGGACCAAGAGACCCAGTACTTC	CASREQGDQETQYF
TRBD1	TRBV2	few	16	TRBJ1-2	TGTGCCAGCTCTGCCGCAGGGGGCGCGTCATCCTATGGCTACACCTTC	CASSAAGGASSYGYTF
.	TRBV10-3	few	17	TRBJ1-1	TGTGCCATCAGTGAGTCGATAACCCCAGGAGGATACACTGAAGCTTTCTTT	CAISESITPGGYTEAFF